Below are 27 T cell receptor beta chains sequenced from a single sample in a study of OX40 agonist ivuxolimab in advanced cancers. TCRdb's table, derived via immunoSEQ multiplex PCR, lists solely in-frame clones and lacks some. This sample has 70,000 to 85,000 clones, with roughly 83% found just once. The sequencing used CD4+ or CD8+ T cells sorted from blood, collected in a trial of the OX40 agonist ivuxolimab. The source of these receptors is an adult with an advanced solid tumor such as melanoma, head and neck, liver or kidney cancer.

The chain joins TRBV19 to TRBJ1-1; 7 nucleotides match TRBD1. The CDR3 has 14 amino acids. Germline CDR1 and CDR2: LNHDA and SQIVND (reference sequence). V shed 6 bases, J shed 5 bases, and the junction held 9 bases outside the gene matches. DNA for the CDR3: TGTGCCAGTAGGTACAGGGGCGATGGGACTGAAGCTTTCTTT. Protein: CASRYRGDGTEAFF.

This chain links TRBV14 with TRBJ2-7; no clear D gene. The germline gives CDR1 SGHDN, CDR2 FVKESK. Trimming shortened V by 4 bases and J by 5 bases, and 18 bases separated the two germline ends. CDR3 length: 15 residues. Here the CDR3 reads CASSPASSEVHEQYF. CDR3 nucleotide sequence: TGTGCCAGCAGCCCCGCGAGCTCAGAGGTCCACGAGCAGTACTTC.

The J gene is TRBJ2-7, the V gene TRBV18; D may be TRBD2 (6 bases). This CDR3 is built from 14 residues. Germline CDR1 is KGHSH and CDR2 is LQKENI. V was cut by 2 bases and J by 1 base, with 9 bases left in between. CDR3 protein: CASSPIRESYEQYF. CDR3 nucleotides: TGTGCCAGCTCACCAATTCGGGAGTCCTACGAGCAGTACTTC.

As concerns this clone: This may be a read error, as it is one base from a much larger clone. The V and J genes are TRBV2 and TRBJ2-1; no reliable D call. Germline CDR1 and CDR2: SNHLY and FYNNEI. The CDR3 sequence is 11 residues long. Deletions cut 5 bases from V and 1 base from J, with 0 bases between. Here the CDR3 DNA reads TGTGCCAGCAGTTCCTACAATGAGCAGTTCTTC. This translates into CASSSYNEQFF.

Written as DNA, the CDR3 is TGTGCCAGCAGTTCGGGGACCCTCACAGATACGCAGTATTTT. As protein: CASSSGTLTDTQYF. The chain has TRBV28 and TRBJ2-3; the D call may be TRBD1 or TRBD2 (5 bases each). The ends were cut back, 4 bases at V and 2 bases at J, with 10 bases in the middle. The germline gives CDR1 MDHEN, CDR2 SYDVKM. The CDR3 extends over 14 amino acids.

This chain joins TRBV5-4 and TRBJ1-3, with 7 bases fitting TRBD1. CDR1 and CDR2 (germline): SGHNT, YYREEE (reference sequence). CDR3 size: 16 residues. Trimming cost V 0 bases and J 2 bases; bases outside gene matches: 5. CDR3: CASSLDLQGPGNTIYF. In DNA form, the CDR3 reads TGTGCCAGCAGCTTGGATTTACAGGGGCCTGGAAACACCATATATTTT.

A few counts support this clone. The rearrangement links TRBV6-1 to TRBJ1-5; D ambiguous. This CDR3 is 13 amino acids long. Trimming removed 6 bases from V and 4 bases from J, with 10 bases in between. Germline CDR1 reads MNHNS; CDR2 reads SASEGT. The CDR3 here is CASSRDGNQPQHF. The CDR3 DNA is TGTGCCAGCAGCCGCGACGGTAATCAGCCCCAGCATTTT.

The chain couples TRBV15 to TRBJ2-1; D is perhaps TRBD1 (6 bases). Germline V lookup: CDR1 LNHNV, CDR2 YYDKDF (reference sequence). The CDR3 has 14 amino acids. The germline V and J ends were trimmed by 0 bases and 7 bases, with 10 bases remaining between them. CDR3 amino acids: CATSRDYRVNEQFF. CDR3 coding DNA: TGTGCCACCAGCAGAGATTACAGGGTTAATGAGCAGTTCTTC.

CDR3: CASTGLIEGATPNEKLFF. CDR3 coding DNA: TGTGCCAGCACCGGTTTGATAGAGGGGGCGACTCCCAATGAAAAACTGTTTTTT. The rearrangement links TRBV5-6 to TRBJ1-4; 7 bases align to TRBD1. The germline V gene has CDR1 SGHDT and CDR2 YYEEEE. The V and J ends lost 6 bases and 5 bases, in that order; junction bases with no gene match: 19. The CDR3 runs to 18 residues.

The rearrangement links TRBV4-2 to TRBJ2-3; 7 positions agree with TRBD2. CDR1 is LGHNA and CDR2 is YNFKEQ in the germline V gene. The CDR3 extends over 15 amino acids. J gave up 0 bases and V 9 bases, and 9 bases lay outside the gene matches. CDR3 protein: CASALTRGSTDTQYF. CDR3 sequence (DNA): TGTGCCAGTGCCCTAACGCGGGGGAGCACAGATACGCAGTATTTT.

In its sample, this clone was seen once. The chain employs TRBV27 and TRBJ2-1, with 8 bases matching TRBD2. The CDR3 runs 15 residues. The ends lost 2 bases at V and 9 bases at J; junction bases unmatched: 9. Per the germline V gene, CDR1 is MNHEY and CDR2 is SMNVEV (reference sequence). The CDR3 loop reads CASSLKAGVLGEQFF. CDR3 nucleotides: TGTGCCAGCAGTTTAAAAGCGGGGGTTCTGGGTGAGCAGTTCTTC.

The chain employs TRBV25-1 and TRBJ1-1, with TRBD1 as a possible D gene (6 bases). Trimming removed 2 bases from V and 5 bases from J, with 21 bases in between. The germline CDR1 and CDR2 sequences are MGHDK and SYGVNS. CDR3 length: 17 residues. The chain's CDR3 is CASSENGLQGRGTEAFF. The CDR3 bases are TGTGCCAGCAGTGAAAACGGTCTTCAGGGGAGGGGGACTGAAGCTTTCTTT.

The chain is built from TRBV28 and TRBJ1-4; D is perhaps TRBD1 (5 bases). V was pared by 7 bases and J by 6 bases, with 18 bases between. The CDR3 is made up of 15 amino acids. The germline CDR1 and CDR2 sequences are MDHEN and SYDVKM. DNA of the CDR3: TGTGCCAGCACTCCCCGAGGGGCCTCTGATGAAAAACTGTTTTTT. It specifies CASTPRGASDEKLFF.

The V and J genes are TRBV30 and TRBJ2-2; 8 bases are shared with TRBD2. This CDR3 has 15 residues. V lost 6 bases, J lost 2 bases, and 8 bases stayed unmatched. Germline CDR1 reads GTSNPN; CDR2 reads SVGIG (reference sequence). The CDR3, as DNA: TGTGCCTGCTACCGGGAGGGCCAAAACACCGGGGAGCTGTTTTTT. Encoded protein: CACYREGQNTGELFF.

The chain recombines TRBV19 with TRBJ2-1; D is possibly TRBD2 (6 bases). There are 16 residues in the CDR3. Trimming took off 1 base at V and 3 bases at J, with 13 bases between the two ends. CDR1 LNHDA and CDR2 SQIVND come from the germline V gene (reference sequence). The CDR3 region has the DNA TGTGCCAGTAGTATAGCCGTCGGGAGCCTCTACAATGAGCAGTTCTTC. It is translated as CASSIAVGSLYNEQFF. Filled out from reference TRBV19 and TRBJ2-1, the complete variable domain reads DGGITQSPKYLFRKEGQNVTLSCEQNLNHDAMYWYRQDPGQGLRLIYYSQIVNDFQKGDIAEGYSVSREKKESFPLTVTSAQKNPTAFYLCASSIAVGSLYNEQFFGPGTRLTVL.

This sequence joins TRBV6-6 and TRBJ1-1, with D tentatively TRBD1 (6 bases). V was clipped by 6 bases and J by 1 base, with 15 bases between them. Per germline, CDR1 MNHNY and CDR2 SVGAGI (reference sequence). The CDR3 length is 15 residues. The CDR3: CASSPLQGRNTEAFF. The CDR3 region has the DNA TGTGCCAGCAGCCCTCTCCAGGGGAGGAACACTGAAGCTTTCTTT.

V is TRBV7-9 and J is TRBJ2-3; TRBD1 agrees at 7 bases. Unmatched junction bases numbered 9, after V lost 0 bases and J lost 6 bases. Germline V gene sequence: CDR1 SEHNR, CDR2 FQNEAQ (reference sequence). The CDR3 loop spans 16 amino acids. CDR3 nucleotides: TGTGCCAGCAGCTTAGCGATGAAGGGGGCGCATGATACGCAGTATTTT. Translating gives CASSLAMKGAHDTQYF.

The rearrangement links TRBV7-2 to TRBJ1-4; 9 bases line up with TRBD1. Germline CDR1 reads SGHTA; CDR2 reads FQGNSA. The V gene end was trimmed by 5 bases and the J gene end by 8 bases; junction bases not matched to a gene: 6. The length of the CDR3 is 14 residues. The CDR3, as DNA: TGTGCCAGCAGCAGCGAAGGGACAGGGGAAAAACTGTTTTTT. This codes for CASSSEGTGEKLFF.

This clone appeared once. Other DNA sequences within the sample encode an identical CDR3. The V call is TRBV4-3, the J call TRBJ2-2, with no clear D. Looked up from germline, CDR1 is LGHNA and CDR2 is YSLEER. Trimming removed 1 base from V and 1 base from J, with 7 bases in between. The CDR3 sequence is 15 residues long. The CDR3, as DNA: TGCGCCAGCAGCCAAGGGACCCGGAACACCGGGGAGCTGTTTTTT. Amino acids: CASSQGTRNTGELFF.

The chain links TRBV6-1 to TRBJ1-1; D unclear. Trimming cost V 6 bases and J 1 base, with 9 bases left between them. The germline V gene has CDR1 MNHNS and CDR2 SASEGT. CDR3 length: 13 residues. The CDR3 DNA reads TGTGCCAGCAGCCCAAGACAGAACACTGAAGCTTTCTTT. This gives the protein CASSPRQNTEAFF.

The DNA of the CDR3 is TGCGCCAGCAGCTTGGCGGGCCGGTGGAATCAGCCCCAGCATTTT. This encodes CASSLAGRWNQPQHF. The chain uses TRBV5-1 and TRBJ1-5; D unresolved. V lost 0 bases to trimming and J lost 4 bases, with 11 bases between them. The CDR3 loop spans 15 amino acids. The germline gives CDR1 SGHRS, CDR2 YFSETQ.

This clone was counted only a few times. The V call is TRBV4-2, the J call TRBJ2-7, with D perhaps matching TRBD1 (5 bases). The V end was cut by 1 base, the J end by 3 bases, with 13 bases between. Looked up from germline, CDR1 is LGHNA and CDR2 is YNFKEQ. CDR3 length: 15 amino acids. CDR3 loop: CASSQGPQGNYEQYF. CDR3 sequence (DNA): TGTGCCAGCAGCCAAGGACCCCAGGGTAACTACGAGCAGTACTTC.

The rearrangement joins TRBV7-6 to TRBJ1-5; tentative D call: TRBD1 (5 bases). Trimming took 6 bases from V and 2 from J, leaving 8 bases between them. CDR3 size: 13 residues. The germline gives CDR1 SGHVS, CDR2 FNYEAQ. CDR3 loop: CASSLRGNQPQHF. CDR3 in DNA: TGTGCCAGCAGTCTCAGGGGCAATCAGCCCCAGCATTTT.

The chain employs TRBV7-2 and TRBJ2-1; D is perhaps TRBD1 (5 bases). Trimming stripped 4 bases from V and 8 bases from J, with 15 bases between. Germline V gene sequence: CDR1 SGHTA, CDR2 FQGNSA. The CDR3 totals 14 residues. The CDR3 spells CASSSSQGAHEQFF. The CDR3 DNA follows: TGTGCCAGCAGCTCCTCCCAGGGCGCGCATGAGCAGTTCTTC.

The chain is built from TRBV19 and TRBJ1-5, with no clear D. The V and J ends lost 1 base and 4 bases respectively, with 8 bases between them. Germline loops: CDR1 LNHDA, CDR2 SQIVND (reference sequence). The CDR3 is made up of 14 amino acids. CDR3 in DNA: TGTGCCAGTAGTATAGGGCGGTTAAATCAGCCCCAGCATTTT. This translates into CASSIGRLNQPQHF.

This chain links TRBV15 with TRBJ2-7; tentatively, D is TRBD1 (5 bases). The CDR3 has 15 residues. V gave up 1 base and J gave up 3 bases, with 13 bases separating them. Germline V gene data show CDR1 as LNHNV and CDR2 as YYDKDF (reference sequence). CDR3 protein: CATSRGRQGFYEQYF. The CDR3 region has the DNA TGTGCCACCAGCAGAGGTCGTCAGGGTTTCTACGAGCAGTACTTC.

The chain is built from TRBV9 and TRBJ2-5; no reliable D call. CDR1 is SGDLS and CDR2 is YYNGEE in the germline V gene. This CDR3 is 15 amino acids long. With 0 bases removed from V and 3 bases from J, the gap between germline ends came to 12 bases. The CDR3 coding sequence is TGTGCCAGCAGCGTAGGACCGGTCGCAGAAGAGACCCAGTACTTC. It encodes CASSVGPVAEETQYF.